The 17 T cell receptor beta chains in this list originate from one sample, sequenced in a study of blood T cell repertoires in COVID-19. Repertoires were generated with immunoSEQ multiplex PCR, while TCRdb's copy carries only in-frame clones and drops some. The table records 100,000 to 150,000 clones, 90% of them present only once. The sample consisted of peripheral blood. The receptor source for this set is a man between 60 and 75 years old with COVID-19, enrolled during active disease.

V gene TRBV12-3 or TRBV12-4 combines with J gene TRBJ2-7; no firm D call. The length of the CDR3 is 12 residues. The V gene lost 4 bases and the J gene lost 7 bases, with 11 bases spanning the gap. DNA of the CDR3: TGTGCCAGCAGTTATCTTAGAGGTGAGCAGTACTTC. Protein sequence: CASSYLRGEQYF.

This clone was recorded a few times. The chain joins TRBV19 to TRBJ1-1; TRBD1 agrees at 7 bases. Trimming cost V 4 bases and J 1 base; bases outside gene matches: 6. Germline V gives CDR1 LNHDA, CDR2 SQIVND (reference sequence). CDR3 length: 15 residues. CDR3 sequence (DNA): TGTGCCAGTAGTAAACAGACAGGGACGAACACTGAAGCTTTCTTT. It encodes CASSKQTGTNTEAFF. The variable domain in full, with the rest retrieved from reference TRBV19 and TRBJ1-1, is DGGITQSPKYLFRKEGQNVTLSCEQNLNHDAMYWYRQDPGQGLRLIYYSQIVNDFQKGDIAEGYSVSREKKESFPLTVTSAQKNPTAFYLCASSKQTGTNTEAFFGQGTRLTVV.

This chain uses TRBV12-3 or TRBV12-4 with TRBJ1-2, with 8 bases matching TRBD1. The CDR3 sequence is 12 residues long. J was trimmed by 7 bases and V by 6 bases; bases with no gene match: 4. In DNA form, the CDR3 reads TGTGCCAGCAGATACGACAGGGGTGGCTACACCTTC. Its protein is CASRYDRGGYTF.

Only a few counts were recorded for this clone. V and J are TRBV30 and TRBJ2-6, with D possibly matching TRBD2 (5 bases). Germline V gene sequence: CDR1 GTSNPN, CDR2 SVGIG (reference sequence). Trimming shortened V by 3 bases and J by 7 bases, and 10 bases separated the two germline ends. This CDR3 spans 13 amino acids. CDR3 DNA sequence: TGTGCCTGGAGGCCCGAGGGTGCCAACGTCCTGACTTTC. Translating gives CAWRPEGANVLTF.

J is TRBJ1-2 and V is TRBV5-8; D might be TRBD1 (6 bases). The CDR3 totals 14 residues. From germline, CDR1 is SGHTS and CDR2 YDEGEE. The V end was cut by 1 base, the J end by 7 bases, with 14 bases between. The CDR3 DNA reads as TGTGCCAGCAGCTTGTCCAGGGGTCCGGGTGGCTACACCTTC. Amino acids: CASSLSRGPGGYTF.

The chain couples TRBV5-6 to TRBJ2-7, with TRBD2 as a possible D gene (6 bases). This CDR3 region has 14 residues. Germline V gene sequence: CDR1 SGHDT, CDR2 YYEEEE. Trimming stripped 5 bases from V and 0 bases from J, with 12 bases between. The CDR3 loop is CASRGRRHSYEQYF. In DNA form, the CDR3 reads TGTGCCAGCAGGGGGAGGCGACACTCCTACGAGCAGTACTTC.

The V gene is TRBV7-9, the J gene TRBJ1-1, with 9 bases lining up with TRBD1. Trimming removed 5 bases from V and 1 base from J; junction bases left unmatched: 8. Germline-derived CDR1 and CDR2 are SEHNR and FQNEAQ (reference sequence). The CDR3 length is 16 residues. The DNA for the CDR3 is TGTGCCAGCAGCGTACGGCCGGGACAGGGGAACACTGAAGCTTTCTTT. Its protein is CASSVRPGQGNTEAFF.

DNA of the CDR3: TGTGCCATCAGCGATGGTACTTTGGAGCAGTACTTC. It codes for CAISDGTLEQYF. The gene calls are TRBV10-3 and TRBJ2-7; D unresolved. Trimming left V 6 bases short and J 7 bases short, with 13 bases between. The germline gives CDR1 ENHRY, CDR2 SYGVKD. The CDR3 extends over 12 amino acids.

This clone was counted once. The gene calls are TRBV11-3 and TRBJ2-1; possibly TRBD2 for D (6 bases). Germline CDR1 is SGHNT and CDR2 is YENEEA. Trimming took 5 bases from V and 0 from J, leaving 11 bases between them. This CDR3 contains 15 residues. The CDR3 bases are TGTGCCAGCAGCCCGGGAGTACTCTCCTACAATGAGCAGTTCTTC. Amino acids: CASSPGVLSYNEQFF.

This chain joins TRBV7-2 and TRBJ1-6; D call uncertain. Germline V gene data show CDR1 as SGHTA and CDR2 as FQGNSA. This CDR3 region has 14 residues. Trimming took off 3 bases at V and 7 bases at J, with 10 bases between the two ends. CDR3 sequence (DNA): TGTGCCAGCAGCTTCGTGGCACTAAATTCACCCCTCCACTTT. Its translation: CASSFVALNSPLHF. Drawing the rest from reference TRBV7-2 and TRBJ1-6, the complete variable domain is GAGVSQSPSNKVTEKGKDVELRCDPISGHTALYWYRQSLGQGLEFLIYFQGNSAPDKSGLPSDRFSAERTGGSVSTLTIQRTQQEDSAVYLCASSFVALNSPLHFGNGTRLTVT.

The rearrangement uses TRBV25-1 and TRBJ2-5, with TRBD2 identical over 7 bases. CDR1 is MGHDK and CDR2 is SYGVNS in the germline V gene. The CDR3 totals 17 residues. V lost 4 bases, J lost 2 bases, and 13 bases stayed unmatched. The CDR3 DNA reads TGTGCCAGCAGTGGTGGGAGGGCCCTTAACTTACAAGAGACCCAGTACTTC. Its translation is CASSGGRALNLQETQYF.

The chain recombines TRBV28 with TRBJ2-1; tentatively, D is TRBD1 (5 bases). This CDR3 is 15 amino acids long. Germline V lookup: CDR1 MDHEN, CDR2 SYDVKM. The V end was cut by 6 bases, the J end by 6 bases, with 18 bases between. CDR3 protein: CASRRGGASFNEQFF. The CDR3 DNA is TGTGCCAGCAGACGCGGTGGGGCCTCTTTCAATGAGCAGTTCTTC.

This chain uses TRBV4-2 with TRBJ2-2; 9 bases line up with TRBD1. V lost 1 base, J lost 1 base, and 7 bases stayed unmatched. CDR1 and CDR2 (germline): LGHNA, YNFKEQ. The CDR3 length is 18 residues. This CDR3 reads CASSQGDRAEWNTGELFF. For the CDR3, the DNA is TGTGCCAGCAGCCAAGGGGACAGGGCCGAGTGGAACACCGGGGAGCTGTTTTTT.

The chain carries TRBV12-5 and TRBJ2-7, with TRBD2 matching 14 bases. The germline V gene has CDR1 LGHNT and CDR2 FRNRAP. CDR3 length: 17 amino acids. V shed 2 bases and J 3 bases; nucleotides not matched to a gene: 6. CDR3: CASGLRLAGGFHYEQYF. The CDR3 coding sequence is TGTGCTAGTGGTTTGAGACTAGCGGGAGGGTTCCACTACGAGCAGTACTTC.

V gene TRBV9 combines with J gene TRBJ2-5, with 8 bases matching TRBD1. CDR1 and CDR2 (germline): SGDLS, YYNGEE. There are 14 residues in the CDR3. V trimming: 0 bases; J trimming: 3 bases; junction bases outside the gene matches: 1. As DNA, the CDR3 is TGTGCCAGCAGCGTAGAACAGGGGGAAGAGACCCAGTACTTC. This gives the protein CASSVEQGEETQYF. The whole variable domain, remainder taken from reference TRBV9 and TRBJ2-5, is DSGVTQTPKHLITATGQRVTLRCSPRSGDLSVYWYQQSLDQGLQFLIQYYNGEERAKGNILERFSAQQFPDLHSELNLSSLELGDSALYFCASSVEQGEETQYFGPGTRLLVL.

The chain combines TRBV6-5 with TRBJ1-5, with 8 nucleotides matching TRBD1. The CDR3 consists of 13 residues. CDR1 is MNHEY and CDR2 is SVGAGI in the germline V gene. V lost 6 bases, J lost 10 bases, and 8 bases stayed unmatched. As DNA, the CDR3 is TGTGCCAGCAGACCGGGACAGGTGGGACCCCAGCATTTT. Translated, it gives CASRPGQVGPQHF.

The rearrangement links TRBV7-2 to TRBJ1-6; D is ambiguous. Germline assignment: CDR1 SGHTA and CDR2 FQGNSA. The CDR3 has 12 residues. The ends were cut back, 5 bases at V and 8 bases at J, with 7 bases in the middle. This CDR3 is CASSPEDSPLHF. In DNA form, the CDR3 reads TGTGCCAGCAGCCCAGAGGATTCACCCCTCCACTTT.